The rows below give T cell receptor beta chains drawn from one sample of a study of blood T cell repertoires in COVID-19. TCRdb keeps only in-frame clones here, not all; method: immunoSEQ multiplex PCR. Among fewer than 120,000 clones listed, 65% to 80% were seen once. Sequences were obtained from peripheral blood. The receptor set was obtained from a woman aged 55-69 years with acute or convalescent COVID-19. CDR3s leave out the opening cysteine and the closing phenylalanine or tryptophan. Some rows have no size entry. The others give once, few or many, or a class for an expanded clone.

>TRBV6-1|14|TRBJ1-1|NA
ASSERTGIMNTEAF
>TRBV3-1/TRBV3-2|14|TRBJ1-1|NA
ASSQSGGRGGSEAF
>TRBV2|13|TRBJ1-5|few
ASSGLGGGSQPQH
>TRBV30|12|TRBJ1-2|NA
AWRKETAYEGYT
>TRBV28|11|TRBJ1-2|NA
ASRTGRNYGYT
>TRBV7-2|13|TRBJ1-6|NA
ASSAEGLYNSPLH
>TRBV7-9|14|TRBJ2-1|NA
ASSTKSGQGSPEQF
>TRBV19|10|TRBJ1-2|NA
ASSIAGSGYT
>TRBV9|12|TRBJ2-1|NA
ASSVSGVYNEQF
>TRBV7-3|11|TRBJ1-3|NA
ASSQPGGNTIY
>TRBV6-5|11|TRBJ1-2|NA
ASSYSAVYGYT
>TRBV6-2/TRBV6-3|12|TRBJ2-7|NA
ASSYGGSRDEQY
>TRBV19|15|TRBJ1-4|NA
ASSMTHMGRFDEKLF
>TRBV27|11|TRBJ1-1|NA
ASRDTGGTEAF
>TRBV2|12|TRBJ1-5|NA
ASLEGAGNQPQH
>TRBV30|13|TRBJ2-2|few
AWSALGQNTGELF
>TRBV15|12|TRBJ1-1|NA
ATSRSRVGTEAF
>TRBV6-6|13|TRBJ1-1|NA
ASSPRGGENTEAF
>TRBV15|14|TRBJ1-5|NA
ATSRVITGGNQPQH
>TRBV5-4|14|TRBJ2-2|many
ASSFGGFANTGELF
>TRBV5-1|13|TRBJ2-7|few
ASSSDSGGVGEQY
>TRBV7-8|13|TRBJ2-7|NA
ASSPKAGRPYEQY
>TRBV7-2|11|TRBJ2-1|few
ASSLEAPREQF
>TRBV10-3|11|TRBJ1-1|NA
ATGHRENTEAF
>TRBV28|14|TRBJ2-7|NA
ASSLLGGDGSYEQY
>TRBV19|13|TRBJ2-7|NA
ASSIREAGSHEQY
>TRBV2|10|TRBJ2-5|few
ASSRGSETQY
>TRBV21-1|16|TRBJ1-4|NA
ASSKQLYTVIGPEKLF
>TRBV7-2|12|TRBJ1-5|NA
ASSLGQGQGSRH
>TRBV5-1|12|TRBJ2-6|NA
ASSPEGQADVLT
>TRBV19|11|TRBJ1-1|NA
ASSTVKNTEAF
>TRBV12-1|15|TRBJ2-1|NA
ASSFCRNRTNYNEQF
>TRBV3-1/TRBV3-2|12|TRBJ2-5|NA
ASSQGRGGKTQY
>TRBV7-2|13|TRBJ2-2|NA
ASRGDSRNTGELF
>TRBV6-2/TRBV6-3|12|TRBJ1-5|NA
ASSLQGGYQPQH
>TRBV5-1|12|TRBJ2-1|once
ASSLAGQAIRPF
>TRBV5-1|13|TRBJ1-6|NA
ASSLVPGQGSPLH
>TRBV14|11|TRBJ1-6|NA
ASSPGGLGPLH
>TRBV10-2|12|TRBJ1-5|NA
ASSEDKHNQPQH
>TRBV6-1|16|TRBJ1-5|NA
ASSEALQGTPSNQPQH
>TRBV29-1|11|TRBJ1-4|NA
SVAGTGEGKLF
>TRBV2|13|TRBJ1-6|few
ASSPLTDNNSPLH